This T cell receptor beta chain was recorded in a study of lymphopenia after photon versus proton radiotherapy. TCRdb keeps only in-frame clones here, not all; method: immunoSEQ multiplex PCR. The table has about 83,000 clones, about four fifths seen once; the top ten hold 1.2% to 1.5%. Trimming at V came to 3 bases and at J to 8 bases, leaving 12 bases not matched to a gene. CDR1 and CDR2 from the germline V gene are GTSNPN and SVGIG (reference sequence). This CDR3 has 16 amino acids. V usage is TRBV30 and J usage is TRBJ2-1, with TRBD1 matching 11 bases. Material: peripheral blood, obtained from a patient treated with proton-based radiotherapy. The receptor's source is a man aged 55 to 70 with pancreatic cancer. CDR3 DNA sequence: TGTGCCTGGAGGGGTCCGGGGACAGGGGGGAGTGATGAGCAGTTCTTC. Its protein is CAWRGPGTGGSDEQFF.